The rows below give T cell receptor beta chains drawn from one sample of a study of cytomegalovirus exposure and HLA in healthy donors. Produced via immunoSEQ multiplex PCR; TCRdb's table is partial and in-frame only. The sample carries 100,000 to 150,000 clones, 70% to 85% recorded once. The sequencing input was PBMCs. These TCRs come from a boy younger than 18 in good health and CMV-seronegative. Both conserved end residues are part of each CDR3. D genes are given only for firm matches. Clone sizes are given selectively: once, few, many, or a class where the clone is expanded.

TRBJ1-1	TRBV19	.	.	TGTGCCAGTAGTATGGGGGACTACTCCAACACTGAAGCTTTCTTT	CASSMGDYSNTEAFF
TRBJ2-7	TRBV5-1	.	.	TGCGCCAGCAGTTCTACAGGGAGAGGCTCCTACGAGCAGTACTTC	CASSSTGRGSYEQYF
TRBJ1-2	TRBV2	.	TRBD1	TGTGCCAGCAGGGTCCGGGACAGGGTAAAGGGCTACACCTTC	CASRVRDRVKGYTF
TRBJ2-7	TRBV10-3	.	.	TGTGCCATCAAGGGGGATGGCGAGCAGTACTTC	CAIKGDGEQYF
TRBJ2-7	TRBV30	.	TRBD1	TGTGCCTGGAGTGTAGGTACAGGGGTGGCCTACGAGCAGTACTTC	CAWSVGTGVAYEQYF
TRBJ1-1	TRBV5-1	.	.	TGCGCCAGCAGCTTGGTCGGGGACACTGAAGCTTTCTTT	CASSLVGDTEAFF
TRBJ2-7	TRBV11-2	few	.	TGTGCCAGCAGCCAAGAACTGGCCTACGAGCAGTACTTC	CASSQELAYEQYF
TRBJ2-7	TRBV14	.	.	TGTGCCAGCAGCCCCCCCGGTTTAGGGGTCGAGCAGTACTTC	CASSPPGLGVEQYF
TRBJ2-2	TRBV6-5	once	.	TGTGCCAGCAGCCCCGGTGGAGGGCACACCGGGGAGCTGTTTTTT	CASSPGGGHTGELFF
TRBJ2-7	TRBV6-6	few	TRBD1	TGTGCCAGCAGCGTCGTCCGGGACAGGGAGTACGAGCAGTACTTC	CASSVVRDREYEQYF
TRBJ2-1	TRBV2	.	TRBD2	TGTGCCAGCAGTGAAGAACGACGGGAGGGCCCCAACAATGAGCAGTTCTTC	CASSEERREGPNNEQFF
TRBJ2-3	TRBV5-1	.	.	TGCGCCAGCAGCTTGGCCTCAGATACGCAGTATTTT	CASSLASDTQYF
TRBJ2-7	TRBV6-4	.	.	TGTGCCAGCAGTGAATCCTCTTCCTCCTACGAGCAGTACTTC	CASSESSSSYEQYF
TRBJ2-5	TRBV5-6	.	.	TGTGCCAGCAGCTCCGCCGGACAGAGGACAAGAGAGACCCAGTACTTC	CASSSAGQRTRETQYF
TRBJ1-1	TRBV19	.	TRBD1	TGTGCCACCTCGAGGGGATGGGGACAGGCGAACACTGAAGCTTTCTTT	CATSRGWGQANTEAFF
TRBJ2-2	TRBV7-8	few	.	TGTGCCAGCAGCTTACAGGGGAACACCGGGGAGCTGTTTTTT	CASSLQGNTGELFF
TRBJ2-7	TRBV4-3	.	TRBD1	TGCGCCAGCAGCCAAGATCGGGACAGAACCTACGAGCAGTACTTC	CASSQDRDRTYEQYF
TRBJ2-3	TRBV4-3	.	.	TGCGCCAGCAGCCAAGTGGCCAGAAACACAGATACGCAGTATTTT	CASSQVARNTDTQYF
TRBJ2-7	TRBV6-6	few	.	TGTGCCAGCGCAGCGGCAGCGGGCTACGAGCAGTACTTC	CASAAAAGYEQYF
TRBJ2-1	TRBV4-2	.	.	TGTGCCAGCAGTCGTACACTAGCTCCCTACAATGAGCAGTTCTTC	CASSRTLAPYNEQFF
TRBJ2-6	TRBV11-3	.	.	TGTGCCAGCAGCATCTCGGACAGCTCCCTCTCTGGGGCCAACGTCCTGACTTTC	CASSISDSSLSGANVLTF
TRBJ1-2	TRBV4-2	.	TRBD1	TGTGCCAGCAGCCAAGATCTGGGACAGATCTATGGCTACACCTTC	CASSQDLGQIYGYTF
TRBJ1-1	TRBV30	.	.	TGTGCCTGGTCAGGGTTATCTGAAGCTTTCTTT	CAWSGLSEAFF
TRBJ2-7	TRBV23-1	.	.	TGCGCCAGCGGGGGGAGTCACAGCTCCTACGAGCAGTACTTC	CASGGSHSSYEQYF